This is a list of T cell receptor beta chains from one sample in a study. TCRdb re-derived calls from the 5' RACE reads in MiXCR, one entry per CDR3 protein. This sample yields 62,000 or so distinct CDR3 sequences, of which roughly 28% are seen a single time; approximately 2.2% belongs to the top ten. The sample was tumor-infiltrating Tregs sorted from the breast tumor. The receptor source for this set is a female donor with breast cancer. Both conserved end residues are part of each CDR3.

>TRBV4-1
CASSQPGTGGSYGYTF
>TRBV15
CATSRFGQGNYNEQFF
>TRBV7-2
CASSLVSGRTNTGELFF
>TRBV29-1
CSACPTGETQYF
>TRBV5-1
CAGSARTGIGEKLFF
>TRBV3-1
CASSLPGPAGQYF
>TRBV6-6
CASSSTDYYTF
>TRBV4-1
CASSQVDIIPYNEQFF
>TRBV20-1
CSAQLPLSGTYNEQFF
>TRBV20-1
CSASGELLGTDTQYF
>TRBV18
CASSPFSGTSGRSDTQYF
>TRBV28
CASSFTRTGELFF
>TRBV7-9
CASSYRLDKPEAFF
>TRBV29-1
CSGRQGENSPLHF
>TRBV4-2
CASSQDSSGNTQYF
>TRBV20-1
CSARDQRGTGTGTDTQYF
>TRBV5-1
CASSLSPTGELFF
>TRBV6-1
CASSARQGVAYEQYF
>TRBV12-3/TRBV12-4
CASRGQGGTEAFF
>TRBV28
CASSPEAINYEQYF
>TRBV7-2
CASSLGSRRNIQYF
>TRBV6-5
CASSSRTGYGYTF
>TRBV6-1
CASNSGAPQETQYF
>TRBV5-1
CASSVGRRGTDTQYF
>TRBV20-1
CSASSPGQGGEQYF
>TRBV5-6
CASSFTGRAEAFF
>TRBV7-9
CASSTRAGTSDRTDTQYF